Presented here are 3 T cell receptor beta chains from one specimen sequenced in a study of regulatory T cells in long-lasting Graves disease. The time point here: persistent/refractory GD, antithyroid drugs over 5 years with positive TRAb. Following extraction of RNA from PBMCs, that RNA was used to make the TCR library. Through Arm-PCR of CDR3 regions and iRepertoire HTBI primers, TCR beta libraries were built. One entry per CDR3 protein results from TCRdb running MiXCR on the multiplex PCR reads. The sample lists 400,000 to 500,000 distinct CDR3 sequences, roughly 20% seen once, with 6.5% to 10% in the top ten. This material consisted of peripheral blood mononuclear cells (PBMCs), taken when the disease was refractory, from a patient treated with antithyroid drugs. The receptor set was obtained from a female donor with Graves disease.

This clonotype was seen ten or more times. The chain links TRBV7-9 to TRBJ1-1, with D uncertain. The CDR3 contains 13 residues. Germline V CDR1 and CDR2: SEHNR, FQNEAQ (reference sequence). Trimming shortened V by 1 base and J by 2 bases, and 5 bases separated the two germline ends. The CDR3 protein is CASSLDSNTEAFF. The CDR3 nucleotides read TGTGCCAGCAGCTTAGATAGTAACACTGAAGCTTTCTTT.

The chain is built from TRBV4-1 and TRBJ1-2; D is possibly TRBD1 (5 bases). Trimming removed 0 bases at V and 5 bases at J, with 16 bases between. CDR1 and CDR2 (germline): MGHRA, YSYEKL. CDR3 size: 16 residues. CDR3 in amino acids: CASSQDGTPGDYGYTF. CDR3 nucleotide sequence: TGCGCCAGCAGCCAAGATGGGACTCCTGGTGATTATGGCTACACCTTC.

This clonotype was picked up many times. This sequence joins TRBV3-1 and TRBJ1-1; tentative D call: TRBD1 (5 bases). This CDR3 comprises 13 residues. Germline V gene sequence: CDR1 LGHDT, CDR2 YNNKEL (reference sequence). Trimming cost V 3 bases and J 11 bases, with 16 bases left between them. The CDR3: CASSQGDRGDAFF. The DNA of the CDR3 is TGTGCCAGCAGCCAGGGGGATAGGGGTGACGCTTTCTTT.